Below are 20 T cell receptor beta chains sequenced from a single sample in a study of blood T cell repertoires in COVID-19 (TCRdb year 2020). Library prep was done by the immunoSEQ multiplex PCR assay. This immuneACCESS table, as held by TCRdb, lists in-frame sequences with V and J called but not all clones. Of the missing ones, under half trace to an unresolved V gene in checked studies; the others have no known cause. The sample contains about 170,000 clones, around nine tenths of them found a single time. The top ten clonotypes cover under 3% of the sample. The sequencing input was peripheral blood. These receptors were taken from a woman older than 75 with COVID-19, enrolled during active disease.

This clone was seen more than once but under ten times. The J gene is TRBJ1-2, the V gene TRBV28; 11 nucleotides line up with TRBD1. V gave up 4 bases and J gave up 8 bases; unmatched junction bases: 3. The CDR3 is 13 residues long. From germline, CDR1 is MDHEN and CDR2 SYDVKM. The CDR3: CASSSDRGLGYTF. The CDR3 nucleotides are TGTGCCAGCAGTTCGGACAGGGGGCTGGGCTACACCTTC.

V usage is TRBV10-3 and J usage is TRBJ1-4, with D unclear. Trimming cost V 5 bases and J 7 bases, with 11 bases left between them. There are 13 residues in the CDR3. The germline V gene encodes CDR1 ENHRY and CDR2 SYGVKD. The CDR3 DNA reads as TGTGCCATCAGTCGGGATATCGGTGAAAAACTGTTTTTT. Encoded protein: CAISRDIGEKLFF.

V is TRBV6-1 and J is TRBJ1-4; 7 bases agree with TRBD1. The CDR3 is 14 amino acids. CDR1 is MNHNS and CDR2 is SASEGT in the germline V gene. Germline trimming cut 3 bases from V and 4 bases from J; bases unmatched to any gene: 2. This chain's CDR3 is CASSDQGDNEKLFF. DNA for the CDR3: TGTGCCAGCAGTGATCAGGGGGATAATGAAAAACTGTTTTTT.

This sequence joins TRBV11-3 and TRBJ2-1, with a weak D call TRBD2 (6 bases). Germline CDR1 SGHNT, CDR2 YENEEA. The CDR3 extends over 14 amino acids. Trimming took 4 bases from V and 6 from J, leaving 13 bases between them. In nucleotides, the CDR3 is TGTGCCAGCAGCTCTTTTACTAGCCCCAATGAGCAGTTCTTC. This codes for CASSSFTSPNEQFF.

This chain's CDR3 is CASSQEIGQGRGNTIYF. CDR3 nucleotides: TGTGCCAGCAGCCAAGAGATTGGGCAGGGCAGGGGAAACACCATATATTTT. The chain couples TRBV4-2 to TRBJ1-3; a possible D gene is TRBD1 (5 bases). V lost 0 bases to trimming and J lost 4 bases, with 16 bases between them. This CDR3 is 17 amino acids long. From germline, CDR1 is LGHNA and CDR2 YNFKEQ.

V gene TRBV27 combines with J gene TRBJ1-1; 11 bases line up with TRBD1. The V and J ends lost 5 bases and 7 bases, in that order; junction bases with no gene match: 9. This CDR3 region has 15 residues. Germline V gene data show CDR1 as MNHEY and CDR2 as SMNVEV (reference sequence). The CDR3 DNA reads as TGTGCCAGCAGTCCAGGACAGGGGGCTAGGGTTGAAGCTTTCTTT. Amino acid sequence: CASSPGQGARVEAFF.

The rearrangement links TRBV5-6 to TRBJ2-7; D unresolved. Germline CDR1 SGHDT, CDR2 YYEEEE. V lost 2 bases and J lost 2, with 5 bases in between. This CDR3 contains 12 residues. CDR3 amino acids: CASSFQTYEQYF. In DNA, the CDR3 is TGTGCCAGCAGCTTTCAAACCTACGAGCAGTACTTC.

The gene calls are TRBV2 and TRBJ2-7, with TRBD2 matching 8 bases. Germline trimming cut 7 bases from V and 4 bases from J; bases unmatched to any gene: 15. Per the germline V gene, CDR1 is SNHLY and CDR2 is FYNNEI. The CDR3 spans 16 residues. CDR3 nucleotide sequence: TGTGCCAGCACCGAAGAGGGAGCGGGAGCCATATACGAGCAGTACTTC. Translating gives CASTEEGAGAIYEQYF.

J is TRBJ1-6 and V is TRBV5-1, with 7 bases fitting TRBD1. From germline, CDR1 is SGHRS and CDR2 YFSETQ. This CDR3 is 15 amino acids long. The V gene end was trimmed by 4 bases and the J gene end by 9 bases; junction bases not matched to a gene: 10. The CDR3 loop reads CASSRETGMRSPLHF. For the CDR3, the DNA is TGCGCCAGCAGCCGGGAGACAGGGATGCGTTCACCCCTCCACTTT.

This chain connects TRBV4-1 to TRBJ1-1; D not certain. CDR3 length equals 14 residues. The V and J ends lost 4 bases and 4 bases respectively, with 13 bases between them. The germline V gene has CDR1 MGHRA and CDR2 YSYEKL. The CDR3: CASSLLAVSTEAFF. CDR3 bases: TGCGCCAGCAGCCTCCTAGCGGTGAGCACTGAAGCTTTCTTT.

The chain couples TRBV28 to TRBJ2-3; 9 bases map to TRBD2. The J segment lost 5 bases and the V segment lost 6 bases, leaving 12 bases of the junction unmatched. This CDR3 has 16 amino acids. CDR1 MDHEN and CDR2 SYDVKM come from the germline V gene. As DNA, the CDR3 is TGTGCCAGCAGATCGAACTTTCTAGCGGGAAGAGATACGCAGTATTTT. It specifies CASRSNFLAGRDTQYF.

The chain joins TRBV4-3 to TRBJ1-5; 8 bases are a match to TRBD1. There are 15 residues in the CDR3. Trimming removed 0 bases from V and 5 bases from J; junction bases left unmatched: 3. Germline CDR1 LGHNA, CDR2 YSLEER. The CDR3 DNA sequence: TGCGCCAGCAGCCAAGATTCAGGGGGCTATCAGCCCCAGCATTTT. As protein: CASSQDSGGYQPQHF.

The rearrangement joins TRBV7-8 to TRBJ2-5; tentative D call: TRBD1 (6 bases). CDR3 length: 13 residues. The V gene lost 5 bases and the J gene lost 4 bases, with 11 bases spanning the gap. The germline V gene has CDR1 SGHVS and CDR2 FQNEAQ. Written as DNA, the CDR3 is TGTGCCAGCAGCCCCGGACAGCGAGAGACCCAGTACTTC. Protein: CASSPGQRETQYF.

This clone was detected only a few times. The chain has TRBV7-9 and TRBJ2-2; 9 bases are a match to TRBD1. CDR1 and CDR2 (germline): SEHNR, FQNEAQ (reference sequence). After removal of 4 bases from V and 5 bases from J, the junction contained 8 bases not matched to a gene. The CDR3 spans 16 residues. CDR3 DNA: TGTGCCAGCAGCTCCCAATCCGGACAGGGGACCGGGGAGCTGTTTTTT. Translated: CASSSQSGQGTGELFF.

The chain couples TRBV5-6 to TRBJ1-1, with a weak D call TRBD1 (5 bases). The CDR3 totals 14 residues. V was pared by 1 base and J by 0 bases, with 7 bases between. Germline-derived CDR1 and CDR2 are SGHDT and YYEEEE. The CDR3 nucleotides read TGTGCCAGCAGCTTGTGGACAATGAACACTGAAGCTTTCTTT. This encodes CASSLWTMNTEAFF.

The chain uses TRBV19 and TRBJ1-1; TRBD1 matches 10 bases. The germline gives CDR1 LNHDA, CDR2 SQIVND (reference sequence). With 5 bases clipped from V and 1 base from J, the junction kept 7 bases outside the gene matches. The CDR3 is 16 residues long. In DNA, the CDR3 is TGTGCCAGTAGTCCTAGACAGGGGGCAGGGAACACTGAAGCTTTCTTT. Protein sequence: CASSPRQGAGNTEAFF.

This chain joins TRBV27 and TRBJ1-2, with TRBD1 matching over 10 bases. The V gene end was trimmed by 6 bases and the J gene end by 5 bases; junction bases not matched to a gene: 6. CDR3 size: 14 residues. Per the germline V gene, CDR1 is MNHEY and CDR2 is SMNVEV (reference sequence). The CDR3 DNA reads TGTGCCAGCAGGAGGACAGGGGGAGGGTATGGCTACACCTTC. Translated: CASRRTGGGYGYTF.

The rearrangement uses TRBV6-5 and TRBJ2-1; a weak D match, TRBD2 (5 bases). CDR1 and CDR2 from the germline V gene are MNHEY and SVGAGI. V was cut by 2 bases and J by 2 bases, with 10 bases left in between. There are 15 residues in the CDR3. CDR3 in DNA: TGTGCCAGCAGTTACGGGAGAGGCACCTACAATGAGCAGTTCTTC. This gives the protein CASSYGRGTYNEQFF.

The gene calls are TRBV24-1 and TRBJ2-1, with 8 bases identical to TRBD2. Germline CDR1 and CDR2: KGHDR and SFDVKD. The CDR3 runs to 16 residues. V trimming: 4 bases; J trimming: 5 bases; junction bases outside the gene matches: 9. The CDR3 loop reads CATSDIHGRDNNEQFF. Here the CDR3 DNA reads TGTGCCACCAGTGACATCCACGGGAGGGATAACAATGAGCAGTTCTTC.

The rearrangement uses TRBV27 and TRBJ1-2; possible D gene TRBD1, 5 bases. Deletions cut 0 bases from V and 5 bases from J, with 7 bases between. Germline CDR1 MNHEY, CDR2 SMNVEV (reference sequence). This CDR3 is built from 13 residues. CDR3 coding DNA: TGTGCCAGCAGTTTATCGGAGGGGTATGGCTACACCTTC. Amino acids: CASSLSEGYGYTF.